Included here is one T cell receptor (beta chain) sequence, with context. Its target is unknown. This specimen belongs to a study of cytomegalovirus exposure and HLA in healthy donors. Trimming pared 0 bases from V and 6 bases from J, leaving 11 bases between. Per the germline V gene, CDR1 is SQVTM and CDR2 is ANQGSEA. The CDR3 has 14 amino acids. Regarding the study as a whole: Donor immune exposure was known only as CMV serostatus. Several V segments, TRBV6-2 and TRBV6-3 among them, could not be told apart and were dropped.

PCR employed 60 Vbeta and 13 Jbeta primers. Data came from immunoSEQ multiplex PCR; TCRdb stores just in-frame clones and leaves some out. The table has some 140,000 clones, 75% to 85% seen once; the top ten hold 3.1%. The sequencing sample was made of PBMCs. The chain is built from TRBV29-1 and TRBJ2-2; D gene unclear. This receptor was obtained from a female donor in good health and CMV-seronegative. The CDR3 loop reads CSVEDPGWAGELFF. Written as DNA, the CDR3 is TGCAGCGTTGAAGATCCCGGGTGGGCCGGGGAGCTGTTTTTT.